The 12 T cell receptor beta chains given below trace back to one sample, sequenced in a study of tumor-infiltrating lymphocytes in oesophageal squamous cell carcinoma. TCRdb recomputed calls from the PCR reads with MiXCR, one row per CDR3 protein. The sample has over 10,000 distinct CDR3 sequences; roughly 51% are singletons. What was sequenced was blood. The receptors were gathered from a female donor with esophageal squamous cell carcinoma.

This clonotype is medium-sized (0.01 to 0.1%). V usage is TRBV5-1 and J usage is TRBJ2-5; D uncertain. Germline CDR1 and CDR2: SGHRS and YFSETQ. The CDR3 totals 14 residues. Trimming left V 2 bases short and J 0 bases short, with 8 bases between. CDR3 nucleotides: TGCGCCAGCAGCTTACAGAGAAACCAAGAGACCCAGTACTTC. Residues: CASSLQRNQETQYF.

J is TRBJ2-5 and V is TRBV7-4; D gene uncertain. The closer fit of TRBJ2-1 to the DNA end suggests the J call may be wrong. This CDR3 region has 16 residues. Germline V CDR1 and CDR2: SGHVT, SQSDAQ. The CDR3 DNA sequence: TGTGCCAGCAGCTTAATCCTCAGCCCCATTCCGGATGAGCAGTTCTTC. Amino acid sequence: CASSLILSPIPDEQFF.

The rearrangement links TRBV7-2 to TRBJ2-7; no clear D. Trimming pared 1 base from V and 12 bases from J, leaving 13 bases between. Germline CDR1 SGHTA, CDR2 FQGNSA. This CDR3 has 12 amino acids. The CDR3 protein is CASSLGDWQRYF. The DNA for the CDR3 is TGTGCCAGCAGCTTAGGCGACTGGCAGCGGTACTTC. The whole variable domain, remainder taken from reference TRBV7-2 and TRBJ2-7, is GAGVSQSPSNKVTEKGKDVELRCDPISGHTALYWYRQSLGQGLEFLIYFQGNSAPDKSGLPSDRFSAERTGGSVSTLTIQRTQQEDSAVYLCASSLGDWQRYFGPGTRLTVT.

The CDR3 bases are TGTGCCAGCAGCTTATCGGGACAGATCTCCTACGAGCAGTACTTC. It codes for CASSLSGQISYEQYF. V is TRBV7-2 and J is TRBJ2-1; 7 bases align to TRBD1. The end of the DNA fits TRBJ2-7 better, so the J call may be wrong. The CDR3 is 15 amino acids. Germline V CDR1 and CDR2: SGHTA, FQGNSA.

The chain uses TRBV7-3 and TRBJ2-1; the match to TRBD2 covers 11 bases. Germline assignment: CDR1 SGHTA and CDR2 FQGTGA. V shed 1 base and J 9 bases; nucleotides not matched to a gene: 8. The CDR3 has 16 amino acids. CDR3 in amino acids: CASSLSASGGQGEQFF. The CDR3 bases are TGTGCCAGCAGCTTAAGTGCTAGCGGGGGGCAGGGTGAGCAGTTCTTC.

Turning to this clonotype: This clone may be a read error of a much larger clone one base away. The chain links TRBV18 to TRBJ2-7, with D possibly matching TRBD2 (5 bases). Trimming pared 2 bases from V and 7 bases from J, leaving 15 bases between. The germline V gene encodes CDR1 KGHSH and CDR2 LQKENI. The CDR3 runs to 14 residues. CDR3 in amino acids: CASSPRLAGDEQYF. CDR3 bases: TGTGCCAGCTCACCAAGGCTAGCTGGCGATGAGCAGTACTTC.

The J gene is TRBJ2-6, the V gene TRBV10-3, with TRBD2 as a possible D gene (6 bases). TRBJ2-7 explains the end of the DNA better; the J call may be wrong. Germline CDR1 is ENHRY and CDR2 is SYGVKD. This CDR3 contains 14 residues. The CDR3 sequence: CAISEGGSASEQYF. In DNA form, the CDR3 reads TGTGCCATCAGTGAGGGGGGGAGCGCAAGCGAGCAGTACTTC.

In its sample, this clonotype is medium-sized. The chain employs TRBV12-3 or TRBV12-4 and TRBJ2-7; D is perhaps TRBD1 or TRBD2 (5 bases each). The CDR3 length is 14 residues. Trimming cost V 6 bases and J 1 base, with 13 bases left between them. This CDR3 is CASRPGPLSYEQYF. The CDR3 DNA follows: TGTGCCAGCAGGCCGGGGCCCCTTTCCTACGAGCAGTACTTC.

A few counts support this clonotype. The V gene is TRBV7-9, the J gene TRBJ2-5, with TRBD1 matching 8 bases. The J call may not be correct, given that the DNA end is closer to TRBJ2-1. The CDR3 is made up of 13 amino acids. Per the germline V gene, CDR1 is SEHNR and CDR2 is FQNEAQ (reference sequence). This chain's CDR3 is CASRRQGYNEQFF. CDR3 DNA: TGTGCCAGCAGACGACAGGGGTACAATGAGCAGTTCTTC.

This clonotype counts as medium-sized (0.01 to 0.1%). The chain joins TRBV24-1 to TRBJ2-3, with a tentative D call TRBD1 (6 bases). Germline V gives CDR1 KGHDR, CDR2 SFDVKD. The CDR3 extends over 16 amino acids. With 4 bases removed from V and 5 bases from J, the gap between germline ends came to 18 bases. DNA for the CDR3: TGTGCCACCAGTGAGGGGAGCACAGGGTTCAGAGATACGCAGTATTTT. It encodes CATSEGSTGFRDTQYF.

This clonotype has more than one count but fewer than ten. This chain's CDR3 is CASSEENVEQFF. The CDR3 DNA reads TGTGCCAGCAGTGAGGAGAATGTTGAGCAGTTCTTC. The genes are TRBV6-1 and TRBJ2-1, with D unclear. V lost 3 bases, J lost 9 bases, and 9 bases lay in between. The germline V gene has CDR1 MNHNS and CDR2 SASEGT. The CDR3 extends over 12 amino acids.

The table lists this clonotype with many counts. A read error is possible here, since a much larger clone lies one base away. This rearrangement joins TRBV27 to TRBJ2-5, with unresolved D. The germline V and J ends were trimmed by 4 bases and 11 bases, with 20 bases remaining between them. The CDR3 is 14 amino acids. The germline CDR1 and CDR2 sequences are MNHEY and SMNVEV (reference sequence). CDR3 DNA sequence: TGTGCCAGCAGTTCCCGTTTCGTAGTGAATGAGCAGTACTTC. Protein: CASSSRFVVNEQYF.